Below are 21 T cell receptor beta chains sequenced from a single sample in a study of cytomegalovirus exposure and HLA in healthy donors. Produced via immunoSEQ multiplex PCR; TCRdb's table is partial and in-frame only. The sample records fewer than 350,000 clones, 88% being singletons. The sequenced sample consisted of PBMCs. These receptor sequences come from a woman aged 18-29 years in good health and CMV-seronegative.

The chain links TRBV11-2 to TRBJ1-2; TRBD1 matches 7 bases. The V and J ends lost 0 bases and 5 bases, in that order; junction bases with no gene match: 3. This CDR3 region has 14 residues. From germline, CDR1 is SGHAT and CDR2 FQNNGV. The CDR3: CASSLDTGEYGYTF. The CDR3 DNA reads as TGTGCCAGCAGCTTAGACACAGGGGAATATGGCTACACCTTC.

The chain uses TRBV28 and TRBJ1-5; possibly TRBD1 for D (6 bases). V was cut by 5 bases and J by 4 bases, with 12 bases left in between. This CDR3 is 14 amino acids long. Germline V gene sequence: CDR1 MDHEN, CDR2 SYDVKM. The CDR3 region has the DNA TGTGCCAGCAGTCAGCCAGGGGTGAATCAGCCCCAGCATTTT. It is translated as CASSQPGVNQPQHF.

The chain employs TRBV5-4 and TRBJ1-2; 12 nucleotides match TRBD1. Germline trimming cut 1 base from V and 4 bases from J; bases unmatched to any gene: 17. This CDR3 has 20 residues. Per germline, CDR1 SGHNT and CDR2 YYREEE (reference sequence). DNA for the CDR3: TGTGCCAGCAGCTTGTGGTTGAACGAGAGGGGGACAGGGGGCGCCTATGGCTACACCTTC. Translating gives CASSLWLNERGTGGAYGYTF.

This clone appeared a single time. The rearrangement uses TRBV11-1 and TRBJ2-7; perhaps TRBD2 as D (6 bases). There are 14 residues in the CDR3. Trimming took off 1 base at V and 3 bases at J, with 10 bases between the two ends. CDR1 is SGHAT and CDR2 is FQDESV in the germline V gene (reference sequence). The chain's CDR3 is CASSLVGGGYEQYF. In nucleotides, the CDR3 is TGTGCCAGCAGCTTAGTGGGAGGTGGCTACGAGCAGTACTTC.

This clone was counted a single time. The CDR3: CAITGTSDNEQFF. The DNA of the CDR3 is TGTGCCATCACCGGGACTAGTGACAATGAGCAGTTCTTC. The chain recombines TRBV10-3 with TRBJ2-1; 8 bases line up with TRBD2. The germline gives CDR1 ENHRY, CDR2 SYGVKD. The CDR3 has 13 residues. V shed 7 bases and J 5 bases; nucleotides not matched to a gene: 4.

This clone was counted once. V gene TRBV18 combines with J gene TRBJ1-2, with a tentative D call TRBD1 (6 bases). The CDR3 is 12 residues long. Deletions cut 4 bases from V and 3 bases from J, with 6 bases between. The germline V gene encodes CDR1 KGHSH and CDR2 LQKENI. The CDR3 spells CASSRQDYGYTF. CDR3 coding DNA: TGTGCCAGCTCACGACAGGACTATGGCTACACCTTC.

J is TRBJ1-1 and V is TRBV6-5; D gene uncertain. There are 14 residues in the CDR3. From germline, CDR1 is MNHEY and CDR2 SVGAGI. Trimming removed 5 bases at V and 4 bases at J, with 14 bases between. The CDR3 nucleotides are TGTGCCAGCAGTCCACAAAGTATTTCCACTGAAGCTTTCTTT. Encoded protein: CASSPQSISTEAFF.

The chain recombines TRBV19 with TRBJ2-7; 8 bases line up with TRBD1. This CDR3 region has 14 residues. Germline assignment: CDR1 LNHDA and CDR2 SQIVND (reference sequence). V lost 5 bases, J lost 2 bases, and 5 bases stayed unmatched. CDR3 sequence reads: CASSAGQAPYEQYF. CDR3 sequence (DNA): TGTGCCAGTAGTGCGGGACAGGCACCCTACGAGCAGTACTTC. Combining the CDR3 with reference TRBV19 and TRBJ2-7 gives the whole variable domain DGGITQSPKYLFRKEGQNVTLSCEQNLNHDAMYWYRQDPGQGLRLIYYSQIVNDFQKGDIAEGYSVSREKKESFPLTVTSAQKNPTAFYLCASSAGQAPYEQYFGPGTRLTVT.

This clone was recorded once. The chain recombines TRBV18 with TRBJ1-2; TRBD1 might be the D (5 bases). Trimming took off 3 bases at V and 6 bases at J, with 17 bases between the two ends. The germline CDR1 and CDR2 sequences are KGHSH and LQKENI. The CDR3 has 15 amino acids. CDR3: CASSPLTLGLDGYTF. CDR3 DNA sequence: TGTGCCAGCTCACCTTTGACGTTGGGGCTAGATGGCTACACCTTC.

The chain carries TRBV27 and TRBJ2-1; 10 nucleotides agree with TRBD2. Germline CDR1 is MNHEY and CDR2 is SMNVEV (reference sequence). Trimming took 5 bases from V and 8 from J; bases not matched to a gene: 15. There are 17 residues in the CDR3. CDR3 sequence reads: CASSPMTSGPGTHEQFF. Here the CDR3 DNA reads TGTGCCAGCAGTCCGATGACTAGCGGGCCGGGTACCCATGAGCAGTTCTTC.

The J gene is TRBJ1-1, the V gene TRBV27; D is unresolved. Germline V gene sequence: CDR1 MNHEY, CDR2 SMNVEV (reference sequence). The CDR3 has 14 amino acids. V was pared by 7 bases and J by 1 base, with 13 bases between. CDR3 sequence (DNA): TGTGCCAGCAAGTTTTGGGCCAGGAACACTGAAGCTTTCTTT. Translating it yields CASKFWARNTEAFF.

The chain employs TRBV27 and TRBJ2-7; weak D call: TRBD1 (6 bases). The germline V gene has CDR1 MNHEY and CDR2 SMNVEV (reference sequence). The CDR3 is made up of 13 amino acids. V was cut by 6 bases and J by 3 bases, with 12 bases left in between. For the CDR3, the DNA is TGTGCCAGCAGCCACGGACAGCTCTACGAGCAGTACTTC. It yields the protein CASSHGQLYEQYF.

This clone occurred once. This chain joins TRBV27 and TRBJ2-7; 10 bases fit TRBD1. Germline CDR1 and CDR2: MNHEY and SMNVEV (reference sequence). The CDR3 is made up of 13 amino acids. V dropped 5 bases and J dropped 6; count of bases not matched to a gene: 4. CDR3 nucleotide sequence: TGTGCCAGCAGTGGACAGGGGGAGCTCGAGCAGTACTTC. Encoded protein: CASSGQGELEQYF.

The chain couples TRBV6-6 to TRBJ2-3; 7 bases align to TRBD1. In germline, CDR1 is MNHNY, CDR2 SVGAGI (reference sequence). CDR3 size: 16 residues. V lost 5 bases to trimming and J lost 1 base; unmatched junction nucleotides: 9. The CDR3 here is CASSHHWDSRTDTQYF. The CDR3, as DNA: TGTGCCAGCAGTCACCACTGGGACAGCCGCACAGATACGCAGTATTTT.

The CDR3 DNA is TGTGCCAGCAGCCCACAGCGGCTGAACACTGAAGCTTTCTTT. Its protein product is CASSPQRLNTEAFF. The gene calls are TRBV6-5 and TRBJ1-1; D gene unclear. The V end lost 6 bases, the J end lost 0 bases, and 11 bases lay between the germline ends. This CDR3 comprises 14 residues. Per germline, CDR1 MNHEY and CDR2 SVGAGI.

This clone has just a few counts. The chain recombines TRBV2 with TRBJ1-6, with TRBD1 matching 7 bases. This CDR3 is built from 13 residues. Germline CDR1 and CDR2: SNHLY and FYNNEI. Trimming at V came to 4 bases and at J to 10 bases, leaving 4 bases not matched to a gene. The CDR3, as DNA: TGTGCCAGCAGTGTGGCAGGGGGGTCACCCCTCCACTTT. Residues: CASSVAGGSPLHF. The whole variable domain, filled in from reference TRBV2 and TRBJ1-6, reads EPEVTQTPSHQVTQMGQEVILRCVPISNHLYFYWYRQILGQKVEFLVSFYNNEISEKSEIFDDQFSVERPDGSNFTLKIRSTKLEDSAMYFCASSVAGGSPLHFGNGTRLTVT.

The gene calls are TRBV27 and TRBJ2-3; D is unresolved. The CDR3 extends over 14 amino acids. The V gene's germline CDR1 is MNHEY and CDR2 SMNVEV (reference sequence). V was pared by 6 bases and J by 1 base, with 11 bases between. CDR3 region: CASSRRGGTDTQYF. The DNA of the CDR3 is TGTGCCAGCAGCCGTCGCGGCGGCACAGATACGCAGTATTTT.

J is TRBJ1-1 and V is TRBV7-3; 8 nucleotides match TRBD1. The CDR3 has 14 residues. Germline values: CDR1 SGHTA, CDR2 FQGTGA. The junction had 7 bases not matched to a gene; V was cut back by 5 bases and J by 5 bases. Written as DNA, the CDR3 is TGTGCCAGCAGCGAGACAGGGGTGGAGACTGAAGCTTTCTTT. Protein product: CASSETGVETEAFF.

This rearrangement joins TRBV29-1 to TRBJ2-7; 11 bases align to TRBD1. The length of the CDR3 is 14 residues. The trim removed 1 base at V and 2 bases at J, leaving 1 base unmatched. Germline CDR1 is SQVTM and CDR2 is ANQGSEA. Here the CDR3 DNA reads TGCAGCGTTGAAGGGGGACAGGGGGCCTACGAGCAGTACTTC. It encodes CSVEGGQGAYEQYF.

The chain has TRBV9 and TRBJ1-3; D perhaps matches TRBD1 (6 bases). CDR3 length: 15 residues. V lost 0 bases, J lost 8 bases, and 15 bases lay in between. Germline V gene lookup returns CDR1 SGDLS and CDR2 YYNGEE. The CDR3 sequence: CASSVEGGYSDTIYF. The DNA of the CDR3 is TGTGCCAGCAGCGTAGAGGGGGGGTATTCTGACACCATATATTTT. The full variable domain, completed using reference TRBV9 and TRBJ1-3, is DSGVTQTPKHLITATGQRVTLRCSPRSGDLSVYWYQQSLDQGLQFLIQYYNGEERAKGNILERFSAQQFPDLHSELNLSSLELGDSALYFCASSVEGGYSDTIYFGEGSWLTVV.

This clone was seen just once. The CDR3 here is CATLRANTHEQYF. The CDR3 nucleotides read TGTGCCACTTTGCGGGCGAATACTCACGAGCAGTACTTC. The rearrangement joins TRBV6-5 to TRBJ2-7, with D possibly matching TRBD2 (5 bases). The germline V gene encodes CDR1 MNHEY and CDR2 SVGAGI. Trimming took off 10 bases at V and 5 bases at J, with 18 bases between the two ends. This CDR3 region has 13 residues.